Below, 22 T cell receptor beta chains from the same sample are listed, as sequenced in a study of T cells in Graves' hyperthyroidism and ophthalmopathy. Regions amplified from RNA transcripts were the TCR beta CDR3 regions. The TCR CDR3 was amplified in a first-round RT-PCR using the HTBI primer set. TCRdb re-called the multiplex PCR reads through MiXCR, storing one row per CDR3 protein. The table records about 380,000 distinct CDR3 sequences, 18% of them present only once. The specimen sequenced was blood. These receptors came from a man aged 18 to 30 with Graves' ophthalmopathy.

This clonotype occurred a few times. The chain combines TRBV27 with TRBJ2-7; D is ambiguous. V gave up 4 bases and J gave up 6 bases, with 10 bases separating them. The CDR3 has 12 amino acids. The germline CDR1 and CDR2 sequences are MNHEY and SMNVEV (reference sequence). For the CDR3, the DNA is TGTGCCAGCAGTTCCCCTAGGACCGAGCAGTACTTC. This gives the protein CASSSPRTEQYF.

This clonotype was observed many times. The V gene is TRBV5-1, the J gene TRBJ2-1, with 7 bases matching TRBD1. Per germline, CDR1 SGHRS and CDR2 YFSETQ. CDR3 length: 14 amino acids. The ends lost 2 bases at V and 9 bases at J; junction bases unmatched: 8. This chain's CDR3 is CASSLLTGAGEQFF. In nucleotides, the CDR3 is TGCGCCAGCAGCTTACTAACAGGGGCCGGTGAGCAGTTCTTC.

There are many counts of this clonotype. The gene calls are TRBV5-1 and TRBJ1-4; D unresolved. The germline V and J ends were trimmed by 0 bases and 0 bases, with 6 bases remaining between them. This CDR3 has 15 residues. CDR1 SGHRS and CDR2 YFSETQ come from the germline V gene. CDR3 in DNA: TGCGCCAGCAGCTTGGACAGCCCAACTAATGAAAAACTGTTTTTT. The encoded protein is CASSLDSPTNEKLFF.

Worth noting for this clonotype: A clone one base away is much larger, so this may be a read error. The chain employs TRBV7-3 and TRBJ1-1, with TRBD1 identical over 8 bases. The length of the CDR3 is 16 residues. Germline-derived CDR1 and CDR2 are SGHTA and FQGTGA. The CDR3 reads CTSSAQGAGGNTEAFF. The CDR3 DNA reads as TGTACCAGCAGCGCGCAGGGGGCGGGGGGTAACACTGAAGCTTTCTTT.

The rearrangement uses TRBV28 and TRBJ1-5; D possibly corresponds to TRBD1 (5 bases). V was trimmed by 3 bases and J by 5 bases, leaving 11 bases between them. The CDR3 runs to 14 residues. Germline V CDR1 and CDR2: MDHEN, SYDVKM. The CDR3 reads CASSFGTEYQPQHF. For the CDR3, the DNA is TGTGCCAGCAGTTTCGGGACTGAGTATCAGCCCCAGCATTTT. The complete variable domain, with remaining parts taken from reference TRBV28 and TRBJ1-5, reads DVKVTQSSRYLVKRTGEKVFLECVQDMDHENMFWYRQDPGLGLRLIYFSYDVKMKEKGDIPEGYSVSREKKERFSLILESASTNQTSMYLCASSFGTEYQPQHFGDGTRLSIL.

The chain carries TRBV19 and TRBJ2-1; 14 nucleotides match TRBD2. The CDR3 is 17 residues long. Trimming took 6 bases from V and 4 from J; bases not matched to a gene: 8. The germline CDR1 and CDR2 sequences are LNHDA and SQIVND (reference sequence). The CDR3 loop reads CASSPGLAGAFYNEQFF. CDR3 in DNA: TGTGCCAGTAGCCCGGGACTAGCGGGGGCCTTTTACAATGAGCAGTTCTTC.

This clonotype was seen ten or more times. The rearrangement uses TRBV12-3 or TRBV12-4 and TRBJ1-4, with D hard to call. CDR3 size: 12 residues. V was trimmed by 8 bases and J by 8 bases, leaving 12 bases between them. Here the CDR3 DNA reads TGTGCCAGCGGCCTAGGAAGAGAAAAACTGTTTTTT. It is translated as CASGLGREKLFF.

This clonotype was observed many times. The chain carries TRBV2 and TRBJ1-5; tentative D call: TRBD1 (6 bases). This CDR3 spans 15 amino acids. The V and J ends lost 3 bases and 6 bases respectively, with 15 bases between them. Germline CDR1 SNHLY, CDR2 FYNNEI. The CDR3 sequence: CASSERTGFFQPQHF. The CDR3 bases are TGTGCCAGCAGTGAGAGAACAGGGTTTTTTCAGCCCCAGCATTTT.

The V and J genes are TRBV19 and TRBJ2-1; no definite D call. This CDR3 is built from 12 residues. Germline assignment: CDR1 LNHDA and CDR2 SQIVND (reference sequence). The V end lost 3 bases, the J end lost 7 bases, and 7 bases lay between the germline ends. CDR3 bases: TGTGCCAGTAGTATCCCGGGTAATGAGCAGTTCTTC. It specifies CASSIPGNEQFF.

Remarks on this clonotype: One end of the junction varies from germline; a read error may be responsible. The CDR3 sequence is CASREAGGSNEQFF. The CDR3 nucleotides are TGTGCCAGCAGGGAAGCGGGGGGGTCCAATGAGCAGTTCTTC. The chain links TRBV6-1 to TRBJ2-1; 10 nucleotides agree with TRBD2. CDR1 MNHNS and CDR2 SASEGT come from the germline V gene. The CDR3 is made up of 14 amino acids.

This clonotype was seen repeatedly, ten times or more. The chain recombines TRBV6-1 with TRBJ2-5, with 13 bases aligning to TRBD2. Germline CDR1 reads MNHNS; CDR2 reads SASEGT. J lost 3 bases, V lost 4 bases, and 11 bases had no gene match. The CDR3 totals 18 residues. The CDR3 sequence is CASSGSVRLAGGEETQYF. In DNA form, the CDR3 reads TGTGCCAGCAGTGGTTCTGTGCGACTAGCGGGGGGTGAAGAGACCCAGTACTTC.

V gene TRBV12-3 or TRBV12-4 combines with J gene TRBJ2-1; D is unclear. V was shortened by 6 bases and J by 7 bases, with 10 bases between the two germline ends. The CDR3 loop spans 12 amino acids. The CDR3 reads CASSPPLNEQFF. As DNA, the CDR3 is TGTGCCAGCAGCCCCCCCCTGAATGAGCAGTTCTTC.

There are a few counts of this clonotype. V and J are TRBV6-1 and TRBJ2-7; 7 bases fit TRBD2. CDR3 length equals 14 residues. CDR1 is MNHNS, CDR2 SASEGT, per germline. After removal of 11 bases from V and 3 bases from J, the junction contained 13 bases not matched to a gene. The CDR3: CASRDRDYLYEQYF. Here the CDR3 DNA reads TGTGCCTCCCGAGATCGGGACTACCTCTACGAGCAGTACTTC.

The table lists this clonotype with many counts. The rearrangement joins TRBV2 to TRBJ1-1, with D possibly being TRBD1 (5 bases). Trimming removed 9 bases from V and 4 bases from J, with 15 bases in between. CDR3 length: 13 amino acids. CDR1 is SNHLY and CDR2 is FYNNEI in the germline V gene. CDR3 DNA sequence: TGTGCCAGTAGTAGAGGGGAAGGCACTGAAGCTTTCTTT. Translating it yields CASSRGEGTEAFF.

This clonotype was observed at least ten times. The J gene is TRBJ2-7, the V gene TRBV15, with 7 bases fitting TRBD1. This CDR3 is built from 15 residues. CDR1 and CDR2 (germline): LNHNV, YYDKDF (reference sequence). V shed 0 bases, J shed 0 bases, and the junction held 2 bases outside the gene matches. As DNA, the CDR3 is TGTGCCACCAGCAGAGAAGGGACAGTCTCCTACGAGCAGTACTTC. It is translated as CATSREGTVSYEQYF.

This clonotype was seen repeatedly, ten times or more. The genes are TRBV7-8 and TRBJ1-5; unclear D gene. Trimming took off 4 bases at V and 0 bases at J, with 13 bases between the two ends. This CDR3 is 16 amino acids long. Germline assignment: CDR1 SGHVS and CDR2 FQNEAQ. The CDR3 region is CASSSATQYSNQPQHF. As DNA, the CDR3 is TGTGCCAGCAGCTCGGCCACACAGTATAGCAATCAGCCCCAGCATTTT.

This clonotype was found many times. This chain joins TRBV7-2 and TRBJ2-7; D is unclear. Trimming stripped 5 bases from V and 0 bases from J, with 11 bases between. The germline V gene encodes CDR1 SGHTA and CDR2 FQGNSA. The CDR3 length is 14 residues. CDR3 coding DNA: TGTGCCAGCAGCGCCGCCGGACCCTCCTACGAGCAGTACTTC. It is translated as CASSAAGPSYEQYF.

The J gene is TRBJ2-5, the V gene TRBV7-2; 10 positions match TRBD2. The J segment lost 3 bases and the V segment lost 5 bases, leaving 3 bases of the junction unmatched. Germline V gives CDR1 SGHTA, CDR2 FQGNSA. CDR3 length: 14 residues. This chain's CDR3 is CASSPGLAEETQYF. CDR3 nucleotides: TGTGCCAGCAGCCCCGGACTAGCGGAAGAGACCCAGTACTTC.

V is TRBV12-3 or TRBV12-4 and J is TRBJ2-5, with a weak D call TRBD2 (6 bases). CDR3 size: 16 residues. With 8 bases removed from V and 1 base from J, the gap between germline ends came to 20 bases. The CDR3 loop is CASRSGTRYPQETQYF. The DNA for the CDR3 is TGTGCCAGCCGGTCAGGGACTCGATACCCCCAAGAGACCCAGTACTTC.

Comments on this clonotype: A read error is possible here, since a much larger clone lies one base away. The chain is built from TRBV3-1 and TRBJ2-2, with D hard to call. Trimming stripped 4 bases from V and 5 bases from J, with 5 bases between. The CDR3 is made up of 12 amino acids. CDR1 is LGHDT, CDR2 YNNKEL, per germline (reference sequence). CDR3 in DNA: TGTGCCAGCAGCCGGGTGACCGGGGAGCTGTTTTTT. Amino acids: CASSRVTGELFF.

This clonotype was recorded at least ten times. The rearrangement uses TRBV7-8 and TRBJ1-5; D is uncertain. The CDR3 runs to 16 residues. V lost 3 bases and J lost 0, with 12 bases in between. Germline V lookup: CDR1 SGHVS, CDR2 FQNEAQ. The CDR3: CASSLRVFGSNQPQHF. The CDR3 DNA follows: TGTGCCAGCAGCTTGAGGGTATTTGGTAGCAATCAGCCCCAGCATTTT.

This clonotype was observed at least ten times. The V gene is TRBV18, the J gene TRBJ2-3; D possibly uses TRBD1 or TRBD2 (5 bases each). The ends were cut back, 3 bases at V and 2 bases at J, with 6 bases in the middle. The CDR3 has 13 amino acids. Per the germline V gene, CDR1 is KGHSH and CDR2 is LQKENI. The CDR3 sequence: CASSPGTTDTQYF. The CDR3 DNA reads TGTGCCAGCTCACCGGGGACCACAGATACGCAGTATTTT.